Listed below are T cell receptor beta chains from one sample, sequenced in a study of blood T cells in healthy people across ages. MiXCR, run by TCRdb on the 5' RACE reads, gives a single entry per CDR3 protein. The data show about 280,000 distinct CDR3 sequences, with 25% to 30% seen just once and 29% held by the top ten. Sequencing used blood. The receptors derive from a woman in her seventies in good health. CDR3s include the opening cysteine and the closing phenylalanine or tryptophan. D genes are given only for firm matches. The listing skips clone size in some rows; elsewhere it reads once, few, many or a size class.

V: TRBV28; D: -; size: -; J: TRBJ2-3; CDR3: CVSSLTPQSPDTQYF; DNA: TGTGTCAGCAGTTTGACTCCTCAGAGCCCAGATACGCAGTATTTT
V: TRBV7-8; D: TRBD1; size: few; J: TRBJ2-2; CDR3: CASSYQGATGELFF; DNA: TGTGCCAGCAGCTATCAGGGGGCGACCGGGGAGCTGTTTTTT
V: TRBV20-1; D: -; size: few; J: TRBJ2-1; CDR3: CSAVGQAYNEQFF; DNA: TGCAGTGCTGTCGGGCAGGCATACAATGAGCAGTTCTTC
V: TRBV12-3/TRBV12-4; D: -; size: -; J: TRBJ1-1; CDR3: CASSLFEGGGTEAFF; DNA: TGTGCCAGCAGTTTATTCGAAGGTGGAGGAACTGAAGCTTTCTTT
V: TRBV20-1; D: TRBD2; size: -; J: TRBJ2-1; CDR3: CSAREGPRWNEQFF; DNA: TGCAGTGCCCGGGAGGGGCCTCGGTGGAATGAGCAGTTCTTC
V: TRBV28; D: -; size: -; J: TRBJ2-1; CDR3: CASSLRVAVGEQFF; DNA: TGTGCCAGCAGTTTACGCGTAGCCGTCGGTGAGCAGTTCTTC
V: TRBV18; D: -; size: -; J: TRBJ2-5; CDR3: CASSPNPGRQETQYF; DNA: TGTGCCAGCTCACCCAATCCGGGACGGCAAGAGACCCAGTACTTC
V: TRBV7-9; D: -; size: medium-sized; J: TRBJ2-7; CDR3: CASSRSAGFYSGEQYF; DNA: TGTGCCAGCAGCCGTTCAGCTGGGTTTTACAGTGGCGAGCAGTACTTC
V: TRBV2; D: -; size: -; J: TRBJ2-2; CDR3: CASTPGPSNGELFF; DNA: TGTGCCAGCACCCCAGGACCCTCCAACGGGGAGCTGTTTTTT
V: TRBV7-9; D: -; size: -; J: TRBJ1-2; CDR3: CASTSAGGGRRKRNYGYTF; DNA: TGTGCCAGCACCTCAGCAGGTGGAGGTCGCCGTAAGAGGAACTATGGCTACACCTTC
V: TRBV7-3; D: TRBD1; size: -; J: TRBJ1-2; CDR3: CASSPGQGRYGYTF; DNA: TGTGCCAGCAGCCCAGGACAGGGTCGTTATGGCTACACCTTC
V: TRBV12-3/TRBV12-4; D: TRBD1; size: once; J: TRBJ1-3; CDR3: CATSSTGGRNTIYF; DNA: TGTGCCACCTCATCGACAGGGGGCAGAAACACCATATATTTT
V: TRBV11-2; D: TRBD2; size: -; J: TRBJ2-3; CDR3: CASSLRREGDTQYF; DNA: TGTGCCAGCAGCTTAAGGCGGGAGGGGGATACGCAGTATTTT
V: TRBV5-1; D: -; size: few; J: TRBJ2-5; CDR3: CASSSATGRQETQYF; DNA: TGCGCCAGCAGCTCGGCCACAGGGCGGCAAGAGACCCAGTACTTC
V: TRBV13; D: -; size: few; J: TRBJ2-5; CDR3: CASSSKRGPTVQEAQYF; DNA: TGTGCCAGCAGCTCCAAAAGGGGACCGACGGTACAAGAGGCCCAGTACTTC